Detailed here is one TCR beta chain. What it recognizes is unknown. Source study methods: CDR3 differences across clinicopathological groups were used to build a distant-metastasis classifier for papillary thyroid cancer. Using MiXCR, TCRdb reanalyzed the PCR reads. The V and J calls come from TCRdb's annotation, not from the publication. The sample has 55,000 to 75,000 clones, roughly 18% seen once. The record originates from a study of metastatic and nonmetastatic thyroid tumors. Study-level background: A comparison of repertoires was made across blood and tumor or nodule tissue from malignant and benign thyroid patients.

Patients were all untreated before their thyroid surgery. Study conclusions and caveats: Relative to benign nodules, malignant thyroid tumors were reportedly characterized by significantly elevated TCR beta diversity in blood and tumor.

The receptor's source is a female donor with papillary thyroid cancer or a benign thyroid nodule (not recorded which). Some clones in this sample may be carry-over from other donors' samples. The sample comprised blood.

The CDR3 here is CASSPQTAFRFYGYTF. The CDR3 bases are TGTGCCAGCAGTCCGCAGACTGCATTTCGGTTCTATGGCTACACCTTC. The V and J genes are TRBV6-2 or TRBV6-3 and TRBJ1-2; D not certain. Germline V gene lookup returns CDR1 MNHEY and CDR2 SVGEGT. This CDR3 has 16 amino acids. V was pared by 5 bases and J by 4 bases, with 20 bases between.